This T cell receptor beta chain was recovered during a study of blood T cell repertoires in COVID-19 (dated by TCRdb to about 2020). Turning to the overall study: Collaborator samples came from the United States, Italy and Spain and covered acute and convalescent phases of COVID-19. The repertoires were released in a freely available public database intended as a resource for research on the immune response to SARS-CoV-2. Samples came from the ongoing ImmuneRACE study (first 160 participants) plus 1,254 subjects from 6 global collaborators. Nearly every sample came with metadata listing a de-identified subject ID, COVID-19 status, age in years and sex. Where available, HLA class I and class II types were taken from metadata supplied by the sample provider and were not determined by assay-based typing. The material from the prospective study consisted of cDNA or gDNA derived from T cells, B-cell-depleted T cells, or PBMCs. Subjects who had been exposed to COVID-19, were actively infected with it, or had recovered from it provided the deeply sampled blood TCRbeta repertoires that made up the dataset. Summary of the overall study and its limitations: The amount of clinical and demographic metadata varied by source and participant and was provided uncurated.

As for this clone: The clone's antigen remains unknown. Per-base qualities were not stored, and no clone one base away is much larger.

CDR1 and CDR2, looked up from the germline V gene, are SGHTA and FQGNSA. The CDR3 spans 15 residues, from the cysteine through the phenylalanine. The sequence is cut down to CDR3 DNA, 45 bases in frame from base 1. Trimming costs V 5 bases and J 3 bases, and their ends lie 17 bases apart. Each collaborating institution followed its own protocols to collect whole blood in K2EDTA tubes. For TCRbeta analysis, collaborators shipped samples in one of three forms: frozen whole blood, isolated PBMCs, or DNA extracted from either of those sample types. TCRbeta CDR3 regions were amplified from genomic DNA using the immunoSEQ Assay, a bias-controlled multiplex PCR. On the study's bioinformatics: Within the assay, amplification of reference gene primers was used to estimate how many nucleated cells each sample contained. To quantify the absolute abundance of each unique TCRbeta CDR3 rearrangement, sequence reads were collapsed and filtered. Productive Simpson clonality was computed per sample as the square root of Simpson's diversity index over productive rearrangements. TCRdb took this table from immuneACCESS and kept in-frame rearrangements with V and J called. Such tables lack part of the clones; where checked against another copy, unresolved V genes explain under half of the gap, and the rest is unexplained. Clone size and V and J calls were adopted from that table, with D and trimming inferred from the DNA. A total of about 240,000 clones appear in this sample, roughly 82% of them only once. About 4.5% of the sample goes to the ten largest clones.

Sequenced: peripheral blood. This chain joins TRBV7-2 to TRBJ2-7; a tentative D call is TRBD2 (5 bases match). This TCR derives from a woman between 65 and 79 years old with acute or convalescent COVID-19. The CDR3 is CASSPEAGVYYEQYF. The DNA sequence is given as TGTGCCAGCAGCCCCGAGGCGGGCGTATACTACGAGCAGTACTTC. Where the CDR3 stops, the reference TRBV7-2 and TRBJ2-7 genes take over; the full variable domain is GAGVSQSPSNKVTEKGKDVELRCDPISGHTALYWYRQSLGQGLEFLIYFQGNSAPDKSGLPSDRFSAERTGGSVSTLTIQRTQQEDSAVYLCASSPEAGVYYEQYFGPGTRLTVT.